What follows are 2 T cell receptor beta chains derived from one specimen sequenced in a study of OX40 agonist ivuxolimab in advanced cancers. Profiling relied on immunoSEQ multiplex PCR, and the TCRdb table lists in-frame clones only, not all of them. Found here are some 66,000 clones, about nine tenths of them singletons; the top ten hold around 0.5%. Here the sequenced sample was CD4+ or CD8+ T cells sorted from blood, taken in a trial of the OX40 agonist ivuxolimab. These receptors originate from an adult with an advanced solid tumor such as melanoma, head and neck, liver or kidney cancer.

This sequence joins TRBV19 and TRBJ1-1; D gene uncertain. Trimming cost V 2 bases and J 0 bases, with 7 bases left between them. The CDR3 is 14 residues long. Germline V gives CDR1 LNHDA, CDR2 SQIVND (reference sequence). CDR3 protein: CASSISSLNTEAFF. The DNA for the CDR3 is TGTGCCAGTAGTATATCCAGTTTGAACACTGAAGCTTTCTTT.

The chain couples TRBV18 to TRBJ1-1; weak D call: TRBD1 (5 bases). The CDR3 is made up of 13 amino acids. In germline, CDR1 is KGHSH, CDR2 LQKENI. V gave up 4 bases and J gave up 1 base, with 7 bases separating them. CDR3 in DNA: TGTGCCAGCTCACAGGGGTGGAACACTGAAGCTTTCTTT. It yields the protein CASSQGWNTEAFF.